The entry below gives a single T cell receptor beta chain sequence along with its context. This sample is part of a study of PD-L1 blockade in urothelial cancer. Study information: Patients commenced atezolizumab at some point between 2014 and 2015, and it was given at 1,200 mg intravenously every 3 weeks. Male patients with bladder-origin urothelial cancer numbered about nine tenths of the roughly 30.

Locally advanced or metastatic urothelial carcinoma affected the patients. The protocol was immunoSEQ multiplex PCR, while the TCRdb copy is restricted to in-frame clones and leaves out a portion. The repertoire holds around 19,000 clones, with almost 90% as singletons. This sample comprised PBMCs, obtained around atezolizumab (anti-PD-L1) treatment. The sequence was obtained from a man between 45 and 60 years old with urothelial cancer.

The CDR3 DNA sequence: TGTGCCAGCAGCTTCGGACAGGGGCGAGGCAATCAGCCCCAGCATTTT. As protein: CASSFGQGRGNQPQHF. The V gene is TRBV5-5, the J gene TRBJ1-5; TRBD1 aligns across 9 bases. Trimming cost V 2 bases and J 2 bases; bases outside gene matches: 5. CDR3 length: 16 residues. CDR1 and CDR2 from the germline V gene are SGHKS and YYEKEE (reference sequence).